This TCR beta chain emerged from a study of blood T cell repertoires in COVID-19. Study-level background: Samples representing acute and convalescent COVID-19 were sourced from the United States, Italy and Spain. Nucleic acid was either cDNA or gDNA, and it came from T cells, B-cell-depleted T cells, or PBMCs.

Per the study methods: It was from reference gene primer amplification that nucleated cell counts were estimated. Method: immunoSEQ multiplex PCR; TCRdb's copy keeps in-frame clones and lacks some. The V and J calls and clone size come from that table; D and trimming were worked out from the DNA. This table holds around 270,000 clones, around 87% found once. The CDR3 totals 16 residues. V lost 5 bases to trimming and J lost 2 bases; unmatched junction nucleotides: 8. CDR1 LNHDA and CDR2 SQIVND come from the germline V gene (reference sequence). The sequenced sample consisted of peripheral blood. The origin of this receptor is a woman between 45 and 65 years old with acute or convalescent COVID-19. This sequence joins TRBV19 and TRBJ2-3; TRBD2 agrees at 9 bases. This chain's CDR3 is CASSVGLAGPTDTQYF. As DNA, the CDR3 is TGTGCCAGTAGTGTTGGGCTAGCGGGACCCACAGATACGCAGTATTTT.